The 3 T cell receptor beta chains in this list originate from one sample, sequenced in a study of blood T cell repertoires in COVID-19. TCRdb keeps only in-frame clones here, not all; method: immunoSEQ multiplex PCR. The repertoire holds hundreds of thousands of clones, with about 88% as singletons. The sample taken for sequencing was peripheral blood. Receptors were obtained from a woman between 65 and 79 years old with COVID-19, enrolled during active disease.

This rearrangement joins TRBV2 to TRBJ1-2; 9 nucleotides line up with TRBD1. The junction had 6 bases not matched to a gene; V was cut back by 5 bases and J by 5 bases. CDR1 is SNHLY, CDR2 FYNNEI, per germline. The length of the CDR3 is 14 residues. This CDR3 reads CASSPDRGRYGYTF. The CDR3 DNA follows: TGTGCCAGCAGTCCGGACAGGGGAAGGTATGGCTACACCTTC. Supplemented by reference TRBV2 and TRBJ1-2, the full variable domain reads EPEVTQTPSHQVTQMGQEVILRCVPISNHLYFYWYRQILGQKVEFLVSFYNNEISEKSEIFDDQFSVERPDGSNFTLKIRSTKLEDSAMYFCASSPDRGRYGYTFGSGTRLTVV.

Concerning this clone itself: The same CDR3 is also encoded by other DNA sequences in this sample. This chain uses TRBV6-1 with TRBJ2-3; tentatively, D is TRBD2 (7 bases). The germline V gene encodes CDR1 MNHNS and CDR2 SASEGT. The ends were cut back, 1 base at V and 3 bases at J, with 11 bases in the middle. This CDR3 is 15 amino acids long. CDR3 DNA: TGTGCCAGCAGTGAAGGGGGGGGCAGGACAGATACGCAGTATTTT. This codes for CASSEGGGRTDTQYF.

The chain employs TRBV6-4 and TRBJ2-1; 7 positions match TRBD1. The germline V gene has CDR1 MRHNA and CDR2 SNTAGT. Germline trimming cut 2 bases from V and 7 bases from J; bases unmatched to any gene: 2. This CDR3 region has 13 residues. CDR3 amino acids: CASSDARGNEQFF. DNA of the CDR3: TGTGCCAGCAGTGACGCCAGGGGGAATGAGCAGTTCTTC.